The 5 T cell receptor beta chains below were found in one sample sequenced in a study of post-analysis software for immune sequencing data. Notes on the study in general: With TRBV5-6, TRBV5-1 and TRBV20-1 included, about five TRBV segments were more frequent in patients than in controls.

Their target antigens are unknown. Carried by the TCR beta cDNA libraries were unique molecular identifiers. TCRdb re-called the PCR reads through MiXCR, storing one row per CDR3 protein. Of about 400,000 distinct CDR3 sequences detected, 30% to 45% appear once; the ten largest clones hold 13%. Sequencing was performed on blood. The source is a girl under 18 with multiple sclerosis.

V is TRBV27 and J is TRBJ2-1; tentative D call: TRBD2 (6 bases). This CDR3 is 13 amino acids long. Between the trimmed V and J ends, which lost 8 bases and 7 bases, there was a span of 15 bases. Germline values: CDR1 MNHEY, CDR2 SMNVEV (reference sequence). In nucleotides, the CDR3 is TGTGCCAGCGCGGGGTATCTAGTGAATGAGCAGTTCTTC. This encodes CASAGYLVNEQFF.

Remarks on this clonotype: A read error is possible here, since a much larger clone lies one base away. This CDR3 reads CASSFTDYEQYF. The CDR3 DNA sequence: TGTGCCAGCAGCTTCACAGACTACGAGCAGTACTTC. V is TRBV5-5 and J is TRBJ2-4; D ambiguous. Matching the DNA end better, TRBJ2-7 makes the J call doubtful. Germline values: CDR1 SGHKS, CDR2 YYEKEE (reference sequence). The CDR3 loop spans 12 amino acids.

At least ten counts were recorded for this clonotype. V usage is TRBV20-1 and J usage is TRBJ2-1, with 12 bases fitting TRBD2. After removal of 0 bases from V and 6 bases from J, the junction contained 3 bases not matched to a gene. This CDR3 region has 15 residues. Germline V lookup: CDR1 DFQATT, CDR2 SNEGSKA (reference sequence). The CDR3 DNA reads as TGCAGTGCTAGAGAACCGACTAGCGGGGGCAATGAGCAGTTCTTC. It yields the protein CSAREPTSGGNEQFF.

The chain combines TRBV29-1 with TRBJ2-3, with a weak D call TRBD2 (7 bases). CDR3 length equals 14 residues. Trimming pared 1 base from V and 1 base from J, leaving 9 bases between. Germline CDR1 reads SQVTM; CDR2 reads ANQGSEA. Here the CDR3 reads CSVEAGGGTDTQYF. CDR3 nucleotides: TGCAGCGTTGAAGCGGGGGGCGGCACAGATACGCAGTATTTT.

The CDR3 DNA is TGTGCCATCAGCAGGACAGGGAACAATCAGCCCCAGCATTTT. Translating gives CAISRTGNNQPQHF. V gene TRBV10-3 combines with J gene TRBJ1-5; 8 positions agree with TRBD1. Germline lookup yields CDR1 ENHRY and CDR2 SYGVKD. V lost 6 bases, J lost 3 bases, and 4 bases stayed unmatched. The CDR3 totals 14 residues.